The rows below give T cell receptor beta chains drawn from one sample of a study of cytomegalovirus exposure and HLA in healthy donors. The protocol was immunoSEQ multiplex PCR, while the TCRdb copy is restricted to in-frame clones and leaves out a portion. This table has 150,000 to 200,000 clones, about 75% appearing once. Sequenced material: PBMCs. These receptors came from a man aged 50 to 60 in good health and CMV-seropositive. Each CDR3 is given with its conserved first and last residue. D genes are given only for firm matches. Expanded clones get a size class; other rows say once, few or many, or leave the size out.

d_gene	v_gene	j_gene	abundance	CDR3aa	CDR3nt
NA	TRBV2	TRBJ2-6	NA	CASSGDWVLSGANVLTF	TGTGCCAGCAGTGGGGACTGGGTCCTCTCTGGGGCCAACGTCCTGACTTTC
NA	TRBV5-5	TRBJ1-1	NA	CASSLDMGSRETEAFF	TGTGCCAGCAGCTTGGACATGGGTTCGAGGGAAACTGAAGCTTTCTTT
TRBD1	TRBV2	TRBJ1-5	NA	CASTGQGGNQPQHF	TGTGCCAGCACCGGACAGGGGGGCAATCAGCCCCAGCATTTT
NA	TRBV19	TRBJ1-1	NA	CASSPAPLGGGRTEAFF	TGTGCCAGTAGTCCGGCCCCCCTCGGCGGCGGTAGGACTGAAGCTTTCTTT
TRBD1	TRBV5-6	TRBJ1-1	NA	CASSLWDRNTEAFF	TGTGCCAGCAGCTTGTGGGACAGAAACACTGAAGCTTTCTTT
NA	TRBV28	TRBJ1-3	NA	CASSFKGGFRNTIYF	TGTGCCAGCAGTTTTAAGGGGGGGTTTAGAAACACCATATATTTT
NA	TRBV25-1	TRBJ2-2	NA	CASSEWRRGKGPTGELFF	TGTGCCAGCAGTGAATGGAGGAGGGGTAAGGGCCCCACCGGGGAGCTGTTTTTT
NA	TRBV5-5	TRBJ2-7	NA	CASSLWTVRSYEQYF	TGTGCCAGCAGCTTGTGGACAGTTCGCTCCTACGAGCAGTACTTC
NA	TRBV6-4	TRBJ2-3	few	CASSDSGGGTDTQYF	TGTGCCAGCAGTGACTCTGGCGGGGGCACAGATACGCAGTATTTT
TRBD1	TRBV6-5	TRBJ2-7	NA	CASSKHRGYYEQYF	TGTGCCAGCAGTAAACACAGGGGGTACTACGAGCAGTACTTC